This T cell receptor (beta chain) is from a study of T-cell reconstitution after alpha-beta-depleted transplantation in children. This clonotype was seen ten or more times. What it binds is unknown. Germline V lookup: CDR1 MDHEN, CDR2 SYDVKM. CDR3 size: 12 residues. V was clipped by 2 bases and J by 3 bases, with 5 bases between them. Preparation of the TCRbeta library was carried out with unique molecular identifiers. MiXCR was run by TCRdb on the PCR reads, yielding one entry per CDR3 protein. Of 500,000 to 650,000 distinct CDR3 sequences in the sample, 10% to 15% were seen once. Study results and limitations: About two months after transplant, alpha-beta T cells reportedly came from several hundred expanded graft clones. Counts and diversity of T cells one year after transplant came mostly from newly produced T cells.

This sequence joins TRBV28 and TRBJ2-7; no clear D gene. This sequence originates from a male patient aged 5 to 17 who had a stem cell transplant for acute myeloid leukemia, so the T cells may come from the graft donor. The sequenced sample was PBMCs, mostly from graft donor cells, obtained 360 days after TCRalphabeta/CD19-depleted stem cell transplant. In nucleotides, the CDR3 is TGTGCCAGCAGTTTAGCCCGCTACGAGCAGTACTTC. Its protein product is CASSLARYEQYF.